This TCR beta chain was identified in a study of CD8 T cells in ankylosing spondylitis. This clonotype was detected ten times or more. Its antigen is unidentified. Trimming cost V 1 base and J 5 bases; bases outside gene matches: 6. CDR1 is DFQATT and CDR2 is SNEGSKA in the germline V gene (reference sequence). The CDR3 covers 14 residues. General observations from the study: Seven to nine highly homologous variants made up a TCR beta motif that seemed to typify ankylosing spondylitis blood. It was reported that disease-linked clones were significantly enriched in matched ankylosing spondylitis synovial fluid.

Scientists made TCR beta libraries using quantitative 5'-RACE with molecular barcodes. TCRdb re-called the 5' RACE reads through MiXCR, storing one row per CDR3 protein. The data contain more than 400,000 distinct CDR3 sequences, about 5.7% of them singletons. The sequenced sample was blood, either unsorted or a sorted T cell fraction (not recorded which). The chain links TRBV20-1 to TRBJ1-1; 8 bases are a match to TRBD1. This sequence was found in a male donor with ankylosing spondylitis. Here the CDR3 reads CSARGRQGKTEAFF. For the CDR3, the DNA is TGCAGTGCTAGAGGTCGACAGGGGAAGACTGAAGCTTTCTTT.